This T cell receptor beta chain was sequenced for a study of blood T cell repertoires in COVID-19. Study-level information: Researchers got acute and convalescent COVID-19 samples from the United States, Italy and Spain. T cells, B-cell-depleted T cells, or PBMCs supplied cDNA or gDNA.

Patients from Seattle were sampled longitudinally, starting during active infection. Original handling: Amplifying reference gene primers gave estimates of nucleated cell counts. Profiled with immunoSEQ multiplex PCR; TCRdb holds only in-frame clones, not every one. V and J calls and clone size are those listed in that table; D and trimming were worked out from the DNA. The data show 150,000 to 200,000 clones, approximately 87% seen once. Trimming left V 0 bases short and J 9 bases short, with 6 bases between. CDR1 is SGHNT, CDR2 YENEEA, per germline. This CDR3 has 13 amino acids. The source material was peripheral blood. The clonotype originates from an older person with COVID-19, enrolled during active disease. The chain employs TRBV11-3 and TRBJ1-6, with D uncertain. In DNA, the CDR3 is TGTGCCAGCAGCTTAGATCGTCTTTCACCCCTCCACTTT. Translating gives CASSLDRLSPLHF.